Detailed here is one T cell receptor (beta chain). The sample originates from a study of radiation and T cells in renal cell carcinoma. Assay used: immunoSEQ multiplex PCR; TCRdb lists only in-frame clones, some missing. This table has about 78,000 clones, roughly 87% appearing once. The time point is: blood 4 weeks post-SBRT, at nephrectomy. The treatment denotes: 15 Gy SBRT to primary tumor, nephrectomy 4 weeks later. Radiation-treated patients gave blood at baseline, week 2 and week 4. Sequences were derived from blood, sampled from a patient whose treatment included radiotherapy and nephrectomy. The source of this sequence is a woman in her seventies with renal cell carcinoma.

The CDR3 DNA sequence: TGTGCCAGCAGTCCGCAAAAGACAGGGCGAGAGACCCAGTACTTC. Translated, it gives CASSPQKTGRETQYF. The rearrangement uses TRBV28 and TRBJ2-5; TRBD1 matches 7 bases. This CDR3 has 15 residues. Looked up from germline, CDR1 is MDHEN and CDR2 is SYDVKM. J gave up 4 bases and V 5 bases, and 10 bases lay outside the gene matches. Full variable domain (rest looked up from reference TRBV28 and TRBJ2-5): DVKVTQSSRYLVKRTGEKVFLECVQDMDHENMFWYRQDPGLGLRLIYFSYDVKMKEKGDIPEGYSVSREKKERFSLILESASTNQTSMYLCASSPQKTGRETQYFGPGTRLLVL.